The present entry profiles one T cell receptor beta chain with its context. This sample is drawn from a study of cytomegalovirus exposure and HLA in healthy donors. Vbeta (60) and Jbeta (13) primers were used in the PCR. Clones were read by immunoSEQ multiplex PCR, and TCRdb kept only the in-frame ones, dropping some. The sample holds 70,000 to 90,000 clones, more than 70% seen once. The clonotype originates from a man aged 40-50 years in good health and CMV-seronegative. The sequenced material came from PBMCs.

CDR3 sequence (DNA): TGTGCCAGCGGGCTGTTGGGCGAGCAGTACTTC. Its translation: CASGLLGEQYF. J is TRBJ2-7 and V is TRBV2; D is uncertain. This CDR3 is built from 11 residues. Trimming shortened V by 8 bases and J by 6 bases, and 11 bases separated the two germline ends. CDR1 is SNHLY, CDR2 FYNNEI, per germline.